This T cell receptor (beta chain) was retrieved from a study of response to subunit inactivated influenza vaccine. This clonotype was observed a handful of times. TCRdb independently ran MiXCR on the RT-PCR reads; one entry per CDR3 protein. The table includes about 480,000 distinct CDR3 sequences, roughly 25% detected once. Germline V gene data show CDR1 as SEHNR and CDR2 as FQNEAQ (reference sequence). Germline trimming cut 3 bases from V and 2 bases from J; bases unmatched to any gene: 5. The CDR3 loop spans 16 amino acids. This TCR derives from a man aged 45 to 65 who received an inactivated influenza vaccine. The specimen comprised CD4+ T cells sorted from PBMCs, sampled about 5 days after vaccination. The chain employs TRBV7-9 and TRBJ2-2, with 8 bases lining up with TRBD2. The CDR3, as DNA: TGTGCCAGCAGCTTTGGTAGCGGGGTCAACACCGGGGAGCTGTTTTTT. Amino acid sequence: CASSFGSGVNTGELFF.